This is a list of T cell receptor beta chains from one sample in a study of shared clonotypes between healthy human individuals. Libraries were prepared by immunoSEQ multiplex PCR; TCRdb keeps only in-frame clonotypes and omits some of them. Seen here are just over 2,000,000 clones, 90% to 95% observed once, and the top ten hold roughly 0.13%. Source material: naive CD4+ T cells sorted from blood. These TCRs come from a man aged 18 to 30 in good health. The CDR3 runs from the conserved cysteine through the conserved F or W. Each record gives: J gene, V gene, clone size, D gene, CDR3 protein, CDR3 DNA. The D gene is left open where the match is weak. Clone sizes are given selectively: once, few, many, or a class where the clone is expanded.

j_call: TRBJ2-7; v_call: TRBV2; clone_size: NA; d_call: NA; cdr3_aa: CASRLSPGEQYF; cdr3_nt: TGTGCCAGCAGATTATCACCGGGCGAGCAGTACTTC
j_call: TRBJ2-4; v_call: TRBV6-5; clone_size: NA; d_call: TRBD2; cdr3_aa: CASRTGGGDIQYF; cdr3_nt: TGTGCCAGCAGAACGGGAGGTGGGGACATTCAGTACTTC
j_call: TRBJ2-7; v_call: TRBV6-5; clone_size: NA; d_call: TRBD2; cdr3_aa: CASSYSTLAGAYEQYF; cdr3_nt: TGTGCCAGCAGTTACTCGACACTAGCGGGAGCGTACGAGCAGTACTTC
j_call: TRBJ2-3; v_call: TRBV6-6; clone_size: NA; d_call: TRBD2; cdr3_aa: CASSTSGTSGTDTQYF; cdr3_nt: TGTGCCAGCAGTACCTCCGGGACTAGCGGCACAGATACGCAGTATTTT
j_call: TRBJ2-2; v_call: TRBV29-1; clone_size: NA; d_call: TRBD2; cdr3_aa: CSVEADPGLAGTVTGELFF; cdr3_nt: TGCAGCGTTGAAGCAGATCCGGGACTAGCGGGAACGGTGACCGGGGAGCTGTTTTTT
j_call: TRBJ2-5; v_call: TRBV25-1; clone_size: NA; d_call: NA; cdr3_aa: CASRTGEETQYF; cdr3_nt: TGTGCCAGCAGGACAGGAGAAGAGACCCAGTACTTC
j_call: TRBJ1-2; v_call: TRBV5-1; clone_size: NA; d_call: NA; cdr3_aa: CASSLEVNYGYTF; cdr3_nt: TGCGCCAGCAGCTTGGAAGTGAACTATGGCTACACCTTC
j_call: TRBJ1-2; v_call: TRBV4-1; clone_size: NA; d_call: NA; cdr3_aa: CASSPGQMNYGYTF; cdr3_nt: TGCGCCAGCAGCCCCGGACAGATGAACTATGGCTACACCTTC
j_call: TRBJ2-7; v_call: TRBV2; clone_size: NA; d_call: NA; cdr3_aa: CASKAGPSYEQYF; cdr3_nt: TGTGCCAGCAAGGCAGGCCCTTCCTACGAGCAGTACTTC
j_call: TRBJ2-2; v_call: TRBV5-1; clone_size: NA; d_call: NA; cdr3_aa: CASSHQVANTGELFF; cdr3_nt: TGCGCCAGCAGCCATCAGGTTGCGAACACCGGGGAGCTGTTTTTT
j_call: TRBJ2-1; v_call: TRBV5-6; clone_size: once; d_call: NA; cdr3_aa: CASSLRSLVYYNEQFF; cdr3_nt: TGTGCCAGCAGCTTGAGGTCTCTAGTGTACTACAATGAGCAGTTCTTC
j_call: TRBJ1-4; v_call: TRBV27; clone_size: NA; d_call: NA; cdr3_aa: CASSFYPQGISNEKLFF; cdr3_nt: TGTGCCAGCAGTTTCTACCCCCAGGGGATTTCTAATGAAAAACTGTTTTTT
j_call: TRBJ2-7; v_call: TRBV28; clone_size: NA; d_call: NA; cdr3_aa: CASSYSKGYEQYF; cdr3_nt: TGTGCCAGCAGTTACAGTAAGGGTTACGAGCAGTACTTC
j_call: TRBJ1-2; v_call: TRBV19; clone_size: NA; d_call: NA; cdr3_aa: CASSMSQGRLDGYTF; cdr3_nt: TGTGCCAGTAGTATGAGCCAGGGGCGGCTGGATGGCTACACCTTC
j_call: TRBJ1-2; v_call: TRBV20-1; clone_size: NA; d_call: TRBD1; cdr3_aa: CSATTGGGYTF; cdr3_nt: TGCAGTGCTACGACAGGGGGTGGCTACACCTTC
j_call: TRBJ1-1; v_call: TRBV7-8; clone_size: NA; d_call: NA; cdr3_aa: CASSLGGLQVNTEAFF; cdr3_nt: TGTGCCAGCAGCTTAGGGGGTCTACAGGTGAACACTGAAGCTTTCTTT
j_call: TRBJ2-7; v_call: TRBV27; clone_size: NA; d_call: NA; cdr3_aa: CASSPTGRYFTEQYF; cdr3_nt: TGTGCCAGCAGTCCGACAGGCAGGTACTTTACTGAGCAGTACTTC
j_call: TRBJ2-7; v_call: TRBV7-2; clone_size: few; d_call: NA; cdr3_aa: CASSFPSYEQYF; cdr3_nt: TGTGCCAGCAGCTTTCCTAGCTACGAGCAGTACTTC
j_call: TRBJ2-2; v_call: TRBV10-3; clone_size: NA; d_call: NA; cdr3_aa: CAISESRVGTGELFF; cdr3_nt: TGTGCCATCAGTGAGTCGCGCGTCGGCACCGGGGAGCTGTTTTTT
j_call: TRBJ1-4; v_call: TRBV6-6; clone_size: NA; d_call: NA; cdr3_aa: CASSGRDEKLFF; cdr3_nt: TGTGCCAGCAGCGGCAGGGATGAAAAACTGTTTTTT
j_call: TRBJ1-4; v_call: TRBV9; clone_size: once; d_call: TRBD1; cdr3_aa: CASSPGDRGSATNEKLFF; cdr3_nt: TGTGCCAGCAGCCCCGGGGACAGGGGCTCTGCAACTAATGAAAAACTGTTTTTT
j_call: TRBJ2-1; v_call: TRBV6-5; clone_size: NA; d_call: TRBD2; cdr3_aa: CASSLGLAGVEQFF; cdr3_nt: TGTGCCAGCAGTTTAGGACTAGCGGGAGTTGAGCAGTTCTTC
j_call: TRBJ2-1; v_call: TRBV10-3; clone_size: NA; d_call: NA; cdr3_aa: CAISESNLANEQFF; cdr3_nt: TGTGCCATCAGTGAGTCGAACCTGGCGAATGAGCAGTTCTTC
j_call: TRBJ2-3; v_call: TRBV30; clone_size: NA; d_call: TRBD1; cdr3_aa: CAWTRDRGRDTQYF; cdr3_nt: TGTGCCTGGACCCGGGACAGGGGACGAGATACGCAGTATTTT
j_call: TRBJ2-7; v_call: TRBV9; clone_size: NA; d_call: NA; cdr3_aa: CASSVSSGSYSHQYF; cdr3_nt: TGTGCCAGCAGCGTTTCCAGCGGATCCTACTCACATCAGTACTTC
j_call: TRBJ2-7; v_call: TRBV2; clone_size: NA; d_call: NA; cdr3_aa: CASSVGTEQYF; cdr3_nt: TGTGCCAGCAGTGTGGGGACAGAGCAGTACTTC
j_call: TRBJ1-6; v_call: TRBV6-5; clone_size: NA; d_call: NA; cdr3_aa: CASRTGRTYNSPLHF; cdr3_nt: TGTGCCAGCAGAACAGGGAGGACCTATAATTCACCCCTCCACTTT
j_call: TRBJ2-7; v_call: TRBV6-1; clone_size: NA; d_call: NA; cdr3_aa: CASTQTTVSEQYF; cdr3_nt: TGTGCCAGCACGCAGACTACGGTCAGCGAGCAGTACTTC
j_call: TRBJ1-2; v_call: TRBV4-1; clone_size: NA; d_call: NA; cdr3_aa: CASSQVSQTEANYGYTF; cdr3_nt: TGCGCCAGCAGCCAAGTGAGCCAGACTGAAGCTAACTATGGCTACACCTTC
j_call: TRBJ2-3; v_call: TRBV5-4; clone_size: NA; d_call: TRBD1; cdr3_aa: CASSTRGTDTQYF; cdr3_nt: TGTGCCAGCAGCACCAGGGGGACAGATACGCAGTATTTT
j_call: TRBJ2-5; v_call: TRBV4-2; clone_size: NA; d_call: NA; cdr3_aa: CASSQSFNEETQYF; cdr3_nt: TGTGCCAGCAGCCAATCTTTTAACGAGGAGACCCAGTACTTC
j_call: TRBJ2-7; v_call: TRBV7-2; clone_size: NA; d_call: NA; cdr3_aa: CASSLAIYEQYF; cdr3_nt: TGTGCCAGCAGCCTAGCGATCTACGAGCAGTACTTC
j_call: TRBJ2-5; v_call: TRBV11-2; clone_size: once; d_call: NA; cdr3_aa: CASSALQETQYF; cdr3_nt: TGTGCCAGCAGCGCACTCCAAGAGACCCAGTACTTC
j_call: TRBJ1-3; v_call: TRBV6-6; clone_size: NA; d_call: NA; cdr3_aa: CASSQGSGNTIYF; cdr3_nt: TGTGCCAGCAGCCAGGGGTCTGGAAACACCATATATTTT
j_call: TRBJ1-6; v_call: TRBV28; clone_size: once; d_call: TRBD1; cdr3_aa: CASSLYMLTGSTPLHF; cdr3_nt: TGTGCCAGCAGTTTATACATGCTGACAGGGAGTACACCCCTCCACTTT
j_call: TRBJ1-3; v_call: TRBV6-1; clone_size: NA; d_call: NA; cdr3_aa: CASRVLGYTIYF; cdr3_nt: TGTGCCAGCAGGGTACTCGGGTACACCATATATTTT
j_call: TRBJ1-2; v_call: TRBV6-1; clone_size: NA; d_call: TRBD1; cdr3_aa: CASSVGGQGGGYGYTF; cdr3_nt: TGTGCCAGCAGTGTCGGAGGACAGGGAGGAGGGTATGGCTACACCTTC
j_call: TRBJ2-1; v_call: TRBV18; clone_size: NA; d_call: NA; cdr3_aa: CASSRGGMDRQFF; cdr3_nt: TGTGCCAGCTCACGAGGGGGAATGGATCGGCAGTTCTTC
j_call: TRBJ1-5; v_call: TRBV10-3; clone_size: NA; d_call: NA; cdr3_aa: CAIRANRDEGPQHF; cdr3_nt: TGTGCCATCAGGGCAAACAGGGATGAGGGACCCCAGCATTTT
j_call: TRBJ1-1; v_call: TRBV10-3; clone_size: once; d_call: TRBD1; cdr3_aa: CAISRTGVNTEAFF; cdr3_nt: TGTGCCATCAGTCGGACAGGGGTGAACACTGAAGCTTTCTTT
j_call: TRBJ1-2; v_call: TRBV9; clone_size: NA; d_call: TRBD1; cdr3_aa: CASSVTGEPYGYTF; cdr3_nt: TGTGCCAGCAGCGTGACAGGGGAACCCTATGGCTACACCTTC
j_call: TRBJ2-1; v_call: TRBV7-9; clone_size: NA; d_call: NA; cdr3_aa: CASSFRFSSYNEQFF; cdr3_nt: TGTGCCAGCAGCTTTAGGTTCAGCTCCTACAATGAGCAGTTCTTC